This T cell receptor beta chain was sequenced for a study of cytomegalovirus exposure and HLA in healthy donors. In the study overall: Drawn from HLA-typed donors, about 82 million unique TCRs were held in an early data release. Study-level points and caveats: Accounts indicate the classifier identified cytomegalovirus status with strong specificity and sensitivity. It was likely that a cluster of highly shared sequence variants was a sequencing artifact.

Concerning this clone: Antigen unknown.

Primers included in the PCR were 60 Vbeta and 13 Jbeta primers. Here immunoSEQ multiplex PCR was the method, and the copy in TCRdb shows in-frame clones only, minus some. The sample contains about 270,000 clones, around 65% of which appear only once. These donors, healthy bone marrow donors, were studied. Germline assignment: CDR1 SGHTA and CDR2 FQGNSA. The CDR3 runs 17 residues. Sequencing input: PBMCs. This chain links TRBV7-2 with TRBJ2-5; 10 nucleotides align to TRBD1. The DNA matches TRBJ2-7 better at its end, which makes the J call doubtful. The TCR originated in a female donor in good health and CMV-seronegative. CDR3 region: CASSLRDRDRGLYEQYF. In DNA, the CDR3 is TGTGCCAGCAGCTTAAGGGACCGGGACAGGGGTCTCTACGAGCAGTACTTC.